This record concerns one T cell receptor beta chain sequence. The antigen remains unidentified. The data belong to a study of T cell responses to AZD1222 COVID-19 vaccine. Study observations and caveats: Nearly half of unique spike-specific TCRs reportedly avoided B.1.351 and B.1.1.7 mutated regions. In a largely white British group with more females than males, clonal diversity was possibly underestimated.

The CDR3 consists of 16 residues. Germline V gene lookup returns CDR1 SNHLY and CDR2 FYNNEI. V shed 6 bases, J shed 4 bases, and the junction held 9 bases outside the gene matches. Sequencing was performed with immunoSEQ multiplex PCR; in TCRdb, only in-frame clones are kept and a portion is missing. Counted here are 100,000 to 150,000 clones, about nine tenths occurring once; the ten biggest clones make up 7.5% to 8%. The source material was peripheral blood, sampled on day 0 of AZD1222 vaccination. This TCR was recovered from an adult in good health. The chain employs TRBV2 and TRBJ1-3; 10 bases align to TRBD1. The CDR3: CASRKTGGAEGNTIYF. The CDR3 DNA sequence: TGTGCCAGCAGGAAGACAGGGGGCGCAGAAGGAAACACCATATATTTT.